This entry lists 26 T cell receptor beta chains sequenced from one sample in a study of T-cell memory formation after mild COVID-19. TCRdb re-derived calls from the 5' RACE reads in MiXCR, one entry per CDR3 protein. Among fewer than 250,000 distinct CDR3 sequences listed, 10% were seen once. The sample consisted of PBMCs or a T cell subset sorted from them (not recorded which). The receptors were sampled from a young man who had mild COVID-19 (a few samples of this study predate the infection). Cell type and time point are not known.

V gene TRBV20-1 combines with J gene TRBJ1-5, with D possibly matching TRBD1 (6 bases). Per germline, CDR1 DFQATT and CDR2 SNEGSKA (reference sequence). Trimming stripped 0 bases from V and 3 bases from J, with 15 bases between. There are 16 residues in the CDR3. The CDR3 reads CSARDPGAAHNQPQHF. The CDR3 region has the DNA TGCAGTGCTAGAGACCCAGGGGCGGCCCACAATCAGCCCCAGCATTTT.

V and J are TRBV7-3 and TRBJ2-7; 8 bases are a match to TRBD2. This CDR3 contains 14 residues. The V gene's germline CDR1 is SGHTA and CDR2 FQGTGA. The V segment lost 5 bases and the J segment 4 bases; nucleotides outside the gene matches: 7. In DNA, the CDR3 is TGTGCCAGCAGCCGGCTAGCGGGCGCTTACGAGCAGTACTTC. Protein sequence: CASSRLAGAYEQYF.

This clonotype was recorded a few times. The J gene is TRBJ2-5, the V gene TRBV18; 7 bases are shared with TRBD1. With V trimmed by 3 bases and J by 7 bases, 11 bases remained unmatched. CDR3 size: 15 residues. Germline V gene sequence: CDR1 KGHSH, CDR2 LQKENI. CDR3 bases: TGTGCCAGCTCACCCATAGGGACAGAAGCACCGACCCAGTACTTC. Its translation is CASSPIGTEAPTQYF.

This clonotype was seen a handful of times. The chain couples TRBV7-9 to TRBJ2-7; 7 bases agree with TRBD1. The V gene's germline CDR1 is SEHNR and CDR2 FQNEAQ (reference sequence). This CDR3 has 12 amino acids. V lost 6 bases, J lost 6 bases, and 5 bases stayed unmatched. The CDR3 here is CASSRQGSEQYV. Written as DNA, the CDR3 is TGTGCCAGCAGTCGACAGGGTTCCGAGCAGTACGTC.

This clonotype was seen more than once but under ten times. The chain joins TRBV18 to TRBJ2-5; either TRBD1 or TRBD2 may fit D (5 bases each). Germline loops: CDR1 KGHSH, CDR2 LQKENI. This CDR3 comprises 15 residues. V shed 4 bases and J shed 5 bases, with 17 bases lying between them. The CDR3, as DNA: TGTGCCAGCTCACAGGGGACCCGAGGCGGGGAGACCCAGTACTTC. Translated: CASSQGTRGGETQYF.

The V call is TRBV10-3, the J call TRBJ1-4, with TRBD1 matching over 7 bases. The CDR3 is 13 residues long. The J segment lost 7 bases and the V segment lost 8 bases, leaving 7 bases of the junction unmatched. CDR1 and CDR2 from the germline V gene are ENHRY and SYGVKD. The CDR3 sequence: CAIGGQVGEKLFF. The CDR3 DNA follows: TGTGCCATCGGAGGACAGGTCGGTGAAAAACTGTTTTTT.

The CDR3 DNA sequence: TGTGCCAGCGTGAGCGGGGGCGACACAGATACGCAGTATTTT. Protein: CASVSGGDTDTQYF. This chain joins TRBV9 and TRBJ2-3, with 8 bases that match TRBD2. The CDR3 has 14 residues. The junction had 6 bases not matched to a gene; V was cut back by 7 bases and J by 2 bases. The germline gives CDR1 SGDLS, CDR2 YYNGEE.

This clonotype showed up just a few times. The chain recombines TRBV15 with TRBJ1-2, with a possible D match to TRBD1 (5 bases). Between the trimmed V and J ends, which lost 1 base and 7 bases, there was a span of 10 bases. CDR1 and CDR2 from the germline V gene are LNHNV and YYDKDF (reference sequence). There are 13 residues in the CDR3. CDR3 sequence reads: CATSRGEGVGYTF. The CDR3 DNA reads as TGTGCCACCAGCAGAGGAGAAGGGGTTGGCTACACCTTC.

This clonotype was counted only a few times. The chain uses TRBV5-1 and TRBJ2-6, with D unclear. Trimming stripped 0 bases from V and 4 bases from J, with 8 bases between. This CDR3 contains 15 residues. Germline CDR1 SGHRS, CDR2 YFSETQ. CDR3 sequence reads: CASSLDPAGANVLTF. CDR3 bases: TGCGCCAGCAGCTTGGATCCGGCCGGGGCCAACGTCCTGACTTTC.

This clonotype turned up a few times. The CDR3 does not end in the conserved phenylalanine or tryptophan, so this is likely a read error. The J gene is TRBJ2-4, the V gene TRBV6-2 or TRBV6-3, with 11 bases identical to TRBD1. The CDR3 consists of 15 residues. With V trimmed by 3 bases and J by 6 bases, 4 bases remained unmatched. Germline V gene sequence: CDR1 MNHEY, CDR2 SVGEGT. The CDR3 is CASSYGGTGGNIQYS. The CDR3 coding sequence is TGTGCCAGCAGTTATGGAGGGACAGGGGGAAACATTCAGTACTCC.

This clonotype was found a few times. In nucleotides, the CDR3 is TGTGCCAGCAATCGGGACAGGGGGCGTTCGAAGCCCCAGCATTTT. Its translation: CASNRDRGRSKPQHF. The J gene is TRBJ1-5, the V gene TRBV5-8; 12 bases are a match to TRBD1. Germline assignment: CDR1 SGHTS and CDR2 YDEGEE. The CDR3 runs to 15 residues. The ends lost 6 bases at V and 8 bases at J; junction bases unmatched: 9. Full variable domain (rest looked up from reference TRBV5-8 and TRBJ1-5): EAGVTQSPTHLIKTRGQQATLRCSPISGHTSVYWYQQALGLGLQFLLWYDEGEERNRGNFPPRFSGRQFPNYSSELNVNALELEDSALYLCASNRDRGRSKPQHFGDGTRLSIL.

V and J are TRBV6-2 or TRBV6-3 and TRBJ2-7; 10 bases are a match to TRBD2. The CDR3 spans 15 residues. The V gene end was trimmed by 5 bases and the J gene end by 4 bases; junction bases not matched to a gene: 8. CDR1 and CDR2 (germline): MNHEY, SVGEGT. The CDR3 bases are TGTGCCAGCAGTCTGCCGGGACTAGCGAGATACGAGCAGTACTTC. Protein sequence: CASSLPGLARYEQYF.

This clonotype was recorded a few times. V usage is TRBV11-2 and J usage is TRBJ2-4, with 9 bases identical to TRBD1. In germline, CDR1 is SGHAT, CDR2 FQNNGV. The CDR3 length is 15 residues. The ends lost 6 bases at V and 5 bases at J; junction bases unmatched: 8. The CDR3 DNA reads TGTGCCAGCAGGGATTACAGGGGGCAGGAAAACATTCAGTACTTC. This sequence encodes CASRDYRGQENIQYF.

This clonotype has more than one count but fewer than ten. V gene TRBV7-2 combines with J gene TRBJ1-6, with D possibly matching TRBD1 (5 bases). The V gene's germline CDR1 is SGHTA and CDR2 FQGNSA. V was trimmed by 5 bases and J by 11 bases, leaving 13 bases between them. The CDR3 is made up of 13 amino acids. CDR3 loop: CASSRDRGPPLHF. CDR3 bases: TGTGCCAGCAGCCGGGACCGAGGGCCACCCCTCCACTTT.

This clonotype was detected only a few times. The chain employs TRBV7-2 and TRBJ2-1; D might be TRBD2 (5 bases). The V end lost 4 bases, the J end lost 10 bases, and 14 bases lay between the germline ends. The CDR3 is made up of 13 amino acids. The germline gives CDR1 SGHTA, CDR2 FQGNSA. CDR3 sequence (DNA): TGTGCCAGCAGCTATACTAGTTTCTCCGAGCAGTTCTTC. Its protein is CASSYTSFSEQFF.

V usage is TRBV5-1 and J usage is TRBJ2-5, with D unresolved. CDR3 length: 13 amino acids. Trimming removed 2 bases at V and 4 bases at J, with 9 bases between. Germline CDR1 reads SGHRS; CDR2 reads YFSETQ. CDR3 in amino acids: CASSFLGAETQYF. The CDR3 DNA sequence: TGCGCCAGCAGCTTCTTAGGAGCAGAGACCCAGTACTTC.

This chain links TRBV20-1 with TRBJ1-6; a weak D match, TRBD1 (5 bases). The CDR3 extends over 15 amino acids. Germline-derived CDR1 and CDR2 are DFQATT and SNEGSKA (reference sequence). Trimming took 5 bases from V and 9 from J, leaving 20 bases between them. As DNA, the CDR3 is TGCAGTGCTGTTGACGGGGCCCTTACCAGTTCACCCCTCCACTTT. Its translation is CSAVDGALTSSPLHF.

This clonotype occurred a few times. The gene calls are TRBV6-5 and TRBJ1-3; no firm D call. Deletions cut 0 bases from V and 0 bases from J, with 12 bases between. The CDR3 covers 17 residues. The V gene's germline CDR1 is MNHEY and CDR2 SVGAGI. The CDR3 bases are TGTGCCAGCAGTTACTCGTTTAGTGAGGTCTCTGGAAACACCATATATTTT. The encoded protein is CASSYSFSEVSGNTIYF.

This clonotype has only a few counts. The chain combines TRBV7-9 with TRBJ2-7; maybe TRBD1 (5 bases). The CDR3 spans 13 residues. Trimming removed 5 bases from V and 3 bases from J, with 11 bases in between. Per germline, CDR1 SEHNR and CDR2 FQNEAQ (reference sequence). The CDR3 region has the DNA TGTGCCAGCAGCGGCAGGGCGATCTACGAGCAGTACTTC. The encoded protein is CASSGRAIYEQYF.

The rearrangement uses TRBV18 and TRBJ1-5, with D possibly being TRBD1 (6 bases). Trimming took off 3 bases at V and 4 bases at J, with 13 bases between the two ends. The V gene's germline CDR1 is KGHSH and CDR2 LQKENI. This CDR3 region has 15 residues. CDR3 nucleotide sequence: TGTGCCAGCTCACCGGTCACAGGGTGGAATCAGCCCCAGCATTTT. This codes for CASSPVTGWNQPQHF.

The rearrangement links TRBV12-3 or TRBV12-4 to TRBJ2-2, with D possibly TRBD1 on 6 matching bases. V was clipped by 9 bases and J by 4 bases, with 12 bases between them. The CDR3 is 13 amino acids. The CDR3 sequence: CARSPGVTGELFF. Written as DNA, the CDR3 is TGTGCCAGAAGTCCAGGGGTCACCGGGGAGCTGTTTTTT.

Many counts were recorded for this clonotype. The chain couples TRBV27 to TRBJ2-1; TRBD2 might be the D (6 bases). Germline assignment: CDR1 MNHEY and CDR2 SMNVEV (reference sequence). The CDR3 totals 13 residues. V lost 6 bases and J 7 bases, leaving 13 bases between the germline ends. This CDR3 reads CASSRAGWNEQFF. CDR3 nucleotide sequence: TGTGCCAGCAGCCGTGCGGGGTGGAATGAGCAGTTCTTC.

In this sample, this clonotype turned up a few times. CDR3 loop: CSARVAGGYNEQFF. For the CDR3, the DNA is TGCAGTGCCCGGGTAGCGGGGGGCTACAATGAGCAGTTCTTC. This rearrangement joins TRBV20-1 to TRBJ2-1, with TRBD2 identical over 10 bases. The CDR3 spans 14 residues. The germline gives CDR1 DFQATT, CDR2 SNEGSKA (reference sequence). J was trimmed by 3 bases and V by 6 bases; bases with no gene match: 5.

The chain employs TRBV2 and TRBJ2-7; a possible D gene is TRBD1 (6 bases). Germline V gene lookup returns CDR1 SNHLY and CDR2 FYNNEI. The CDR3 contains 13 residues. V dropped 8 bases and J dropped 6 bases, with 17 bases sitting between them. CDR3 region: CASDIQGNGEQYF. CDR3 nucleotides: TGTGCCAGCGATATACAGGGCAATGGCGAGCAGTACTTC.

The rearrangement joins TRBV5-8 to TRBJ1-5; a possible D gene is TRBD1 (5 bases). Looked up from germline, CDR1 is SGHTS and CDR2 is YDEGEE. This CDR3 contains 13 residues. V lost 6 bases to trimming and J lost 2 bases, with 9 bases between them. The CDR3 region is CASTRQRNQPQHF. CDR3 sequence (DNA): TGTGCCAGCACACGACAGCGCAATCAGCCCCAGCATTTT.

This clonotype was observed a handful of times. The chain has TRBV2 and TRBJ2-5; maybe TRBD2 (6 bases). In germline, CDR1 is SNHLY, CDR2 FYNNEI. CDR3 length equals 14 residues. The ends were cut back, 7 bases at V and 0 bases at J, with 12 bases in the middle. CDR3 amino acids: CASMEGMYQETQYF. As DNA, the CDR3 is TGTGCCAGCATGGAGGGGATGTACCAAGAGACCCAGTACTTC.